The following is a T cell receptor (beta chain) sequence with its context. Its cognate antigen is unknown. The sample originates from a study of human versus mouse CDR3 diversity and MHC coevolution. Looking at the study overall: Valid reads per sample ranged from about 0.6 x 10^7 to 1.7 x 10^7. Broader study findings: Human T cells underwent selection on a handful of different MHC II alleles.

Naive CD4 T cells, CD45RO-negative and CD62L-positive, were flow-sorted from PBMCs. Looked up from germline, CDR1 is KGHSH and CDR2 is LQKENI. There are 17 residues in the CDR3. Trimming took 0 bases from V and 9 from J; bases not matched to a gene: 5. Profiling relied on immunoSEQ multiplex PCR, and the TCRdb table lists in-frame clones only, not all of them. The top ten clones hold about 20% of a sample with more than 55,000 clones, about 94% of them seen once. The chain joins TRBV18 to TRBJ2-1; 16 bases match TRBD2. Specimen: naive CD4+ T cells from blood. Subset described: CD45RO-negative CD62L-positive naive CD4 T cells. The TCR comes from a person between 55 and 70 years old in good health. The CDR3 DNA sequence: TGTGCCAGCTCACCACCGGGACTAGCGGGAGGGCCGGGTGAGCAGTTCTTC. Residues: CASSPPGLAGGPGEQFF.